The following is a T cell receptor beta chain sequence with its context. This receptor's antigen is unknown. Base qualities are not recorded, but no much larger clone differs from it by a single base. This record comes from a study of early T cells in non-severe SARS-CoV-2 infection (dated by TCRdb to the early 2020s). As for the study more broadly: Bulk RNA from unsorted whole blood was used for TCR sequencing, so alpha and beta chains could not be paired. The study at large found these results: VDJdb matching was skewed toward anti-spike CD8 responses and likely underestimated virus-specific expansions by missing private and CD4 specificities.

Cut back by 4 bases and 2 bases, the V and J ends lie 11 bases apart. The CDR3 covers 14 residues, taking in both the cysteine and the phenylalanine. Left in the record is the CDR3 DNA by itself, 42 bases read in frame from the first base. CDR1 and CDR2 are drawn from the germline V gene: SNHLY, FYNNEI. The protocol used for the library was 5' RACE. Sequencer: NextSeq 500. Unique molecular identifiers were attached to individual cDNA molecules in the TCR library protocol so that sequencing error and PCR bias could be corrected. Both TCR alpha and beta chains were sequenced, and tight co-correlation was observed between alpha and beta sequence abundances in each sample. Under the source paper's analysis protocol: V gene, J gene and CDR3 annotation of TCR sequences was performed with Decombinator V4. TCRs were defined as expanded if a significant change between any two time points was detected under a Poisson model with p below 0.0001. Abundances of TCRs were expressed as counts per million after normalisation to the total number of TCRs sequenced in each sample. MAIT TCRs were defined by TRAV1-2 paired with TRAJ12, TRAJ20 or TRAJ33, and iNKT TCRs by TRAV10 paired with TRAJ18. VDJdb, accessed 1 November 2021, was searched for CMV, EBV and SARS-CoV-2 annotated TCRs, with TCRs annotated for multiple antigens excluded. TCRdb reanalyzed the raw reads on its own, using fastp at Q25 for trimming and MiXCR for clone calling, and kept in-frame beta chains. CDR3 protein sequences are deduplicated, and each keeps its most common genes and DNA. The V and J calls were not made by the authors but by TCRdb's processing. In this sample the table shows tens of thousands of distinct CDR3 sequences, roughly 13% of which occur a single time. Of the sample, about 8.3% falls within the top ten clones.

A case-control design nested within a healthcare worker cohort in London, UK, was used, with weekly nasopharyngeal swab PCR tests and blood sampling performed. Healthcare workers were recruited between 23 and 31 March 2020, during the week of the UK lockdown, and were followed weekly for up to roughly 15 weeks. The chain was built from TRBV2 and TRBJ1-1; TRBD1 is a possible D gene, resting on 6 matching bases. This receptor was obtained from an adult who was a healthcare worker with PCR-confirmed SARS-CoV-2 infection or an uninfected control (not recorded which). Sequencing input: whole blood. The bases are TGTGCCAGCAGTGTCCAGGGGCCAAACACTGAAGCTTTCTTT. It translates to CASSVQGPNTEAFF.